What follows are 8 T cell receptor beta chains derived from one specimen sequenced in a study of blood T cell repertoires in COVID-19 (dated by TCRdb to the early 2020s). Library method: the immunoSEQ multiplex PCR assay. The immuneACCESS repertoire file appears here via TCRdb, limited to in-frame rearrangements. These files lack a portion of the clones; in checked studies, under half of the deficit traces to unresolved V genes, and the cause of the others is not known. Present in this sample are under 400,000 clones, roughly 90% of which were seen just once. Under 3.5% of the sample belongs to the ten largest clones. The sequenced sample consisted of peripheral blood. The receptors here all came from a woman in her thirties with COVID-19, enrolled during active disease.

The CDR3 reads CASSLRDKGSPLHF. In nucleotides, the CDR3 is TGTGCCAGCAGCCTACGGGACAAAGGTTCACCCCTCCACTTT. The V call is TRBV4-2, the J call TRBJ1-6; weak D call: TRBD1 (6 bases). This CDR3 contains 14 residues. CDR1 and CDR2 (germline): LGHNA, YNFKEQ. The V gene lost 4 bases and the J gene lost 9 bases, with 13 bases spanning the gap.

The chain couples TRBV11-3 to TRBJ2-1, with 8 bases lining up with TRBD2. V dropped 4 bases and J dropped 7; count of bases not matched to a gene: 15. The CDR3 loop spans 17 amino acids. Germline V lookup: CDR1 SGHNT, CDR2 YENEEA. The CDR3 DNA follows: TGTGCCAGCAGCTCAGGTAGCGGGATCCACGGCGGAAATGAGCAGTTCTTC. Protein product: CASSSGSGIHGGNEQFF.

The chain is built from TRBV19 and TRBJ1-5, with TRBD1 as a possible D gene (5 bases). This CDR3 comprises 16 residues. V was pared by 5 bases and J by 2 bases, with 16 bases between. Germline V gene data show CDR1 as LNHDA and CDR2 as SQIVND (reference sequence). The CDR3 region is CASSPGLPGGNQPQHF. CDR3 bases: TGTGCCAGTAGTCCTGGCCTCCCGGGGGGCAATCAGCCCCAGCATTTT. The full variable domain, completed using reference TRBV19 and TRBJ1-5, is DGGITQSPKYLFRKEGQNVTLSCEQNLNHDAMYWYRQDPGQGLRLIYYSQIVNDFQKGDIAEGYSVSREKKESFPLTVTSAQKNPTAFYLCASSPGLPGGNQPQHFGDGTRLSIL.

This clone was detected once. The rearrangement uses TRBV3-1 (or the pseudogene TRBV3-2) and TRBJ2-5; a possible D gene is TRBD2 (6 bases). With 3 bases removed from V and 4 bases from J, the gap between germline ends came to 9 bases. This CDR3 spans 13 amino acids. Germline assignment: CDR1 LGHDT and CDR2 YNNKEL (reference sequence). The CDR3 protein is CASSQRGGETQYF. CDR3 nucleotides: TGTGCCAGCAGCCAGAGGGGAGGAGAGACCCAGTACTTC.

The chain employs TRBV6-5 and TRBJ2-5, with 10 positions matching TRBD2. Germline assignment: CDR1 MNHEY and CDR2 SVGAGI. The CDR3 has 14 residues. Germline trimming cut 5 bases from V and 2 bases from J; bases unmatched to any gene: 2. This CDR3 reads CASSRLAGQETQYF. In nucleotides, the CDR3 is TGTGCCAGCAGTCGACTAGCGGGTCAAGAGACCCAGTACTTC.

The chain carries TRBV6-5 and TRBJ1-1; D remains unclear. The germline V gene has CDR1 MNHEY and CDR2 SVGAGI. The CDR3 has 13 amino acids. V lost 6 bases and J 0 bases, leaving 8 bases between the germline ends. CDR3 nucleotides: TGTGCCAGCAGACGGGTGATGAACACTGAAGCTTTCTTT. Translating it yields CASRRVMNTEAFF.

This clone was seen just once. The chain has TRBV5-5 and TRBJ2-7; D remains unclear. Germline loops: CDR1 SGHKS, CDR2 YYEKEE (reference sequence). There are 13 residues in the CDR3. V was cut by 3 bases and J by 2 bases, with 9 bases left in between. CDR3 bases: TGTGCCAGCAGCTCAGGATTGACCTACGAGCAGTACTTC. Encoded protein: CASSSGLTYEQYF.

This clone was recorded once. This chain uses TRBV19 with TRBJ1-2; TRBD1 aligns across 7 bases. Per the germline V gene, CDR1 is LNHDA and CDR2 is SQIVND (reference sequence). The junction had 12 bases not matched to a gene; V was cut back by 7 bases and J by 4 bases. The CDR3 runs to 15 residues. The CDR3 nucleotides read TGTGCCAGTAAGGGACCAGGGGGTATAGTCTATGGCTACACCTTC. Translated, it gives CASKGPGGIVYGYTF.